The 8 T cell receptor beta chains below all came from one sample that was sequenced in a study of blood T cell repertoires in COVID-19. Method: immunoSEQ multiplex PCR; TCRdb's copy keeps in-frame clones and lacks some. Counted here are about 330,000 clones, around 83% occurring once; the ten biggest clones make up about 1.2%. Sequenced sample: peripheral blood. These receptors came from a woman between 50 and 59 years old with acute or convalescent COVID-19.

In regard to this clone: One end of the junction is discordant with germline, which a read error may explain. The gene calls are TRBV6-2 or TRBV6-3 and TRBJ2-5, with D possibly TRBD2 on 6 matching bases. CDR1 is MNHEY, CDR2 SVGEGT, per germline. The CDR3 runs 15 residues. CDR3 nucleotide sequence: TGTGCCAGCAGTGACTCACTAGCAACCCAAGAGACCCAGTACTTC. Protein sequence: CASSDSLATQETQYF.

CDR3 amino acids: CASRAGTGGLRSYEQYV. CDR3 nucleotide sequence: TGTGCCAGCAGGGCCGGGACAGGGGGGTTGCGGTCCTACGAGCAGTACGTC. The chain carries TRBV5-8 and TRBJ2-7; 11 nucleotides match TRBD1. The CDR3 has 17 residues. In germline, CDR1 is SGHTS, CDR2 YDEGEE. The ends lost 5 bases at V and 1 base at J; junction bases unmatched: 11.

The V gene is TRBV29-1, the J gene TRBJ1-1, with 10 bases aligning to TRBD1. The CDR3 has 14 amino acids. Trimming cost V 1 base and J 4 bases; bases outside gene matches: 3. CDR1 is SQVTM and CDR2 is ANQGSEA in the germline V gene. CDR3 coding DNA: TGCAGCGTTGAAGGTGGACAGGGGGTCACTGAAGCTTTCTTT. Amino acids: CSVEGGQGVTEAFF.

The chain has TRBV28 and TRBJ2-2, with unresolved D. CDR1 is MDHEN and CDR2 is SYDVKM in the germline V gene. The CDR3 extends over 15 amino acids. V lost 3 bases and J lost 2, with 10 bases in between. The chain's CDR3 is CASSFWLKNTGELFF. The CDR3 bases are TGTGCCAGCAGTTTTTGGCTGAAAAACACCGGGGAGCTGTTTTTT.

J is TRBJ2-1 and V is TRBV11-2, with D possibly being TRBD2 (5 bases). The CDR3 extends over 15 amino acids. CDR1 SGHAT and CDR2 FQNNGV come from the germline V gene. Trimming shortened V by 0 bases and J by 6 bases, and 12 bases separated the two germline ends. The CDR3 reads CASSLDIGSGNEQFF. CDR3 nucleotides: TGTGCCAGCAGCTTAGATATAGGGAGCGGCAATGAGCAGTTCTTC.

CDR3 sequence reads: CASSPGTGNGYTF. The CDR3 DNA is TGTGCCAGCAGCCCGGGGACAGGGAACGGCTACACCTTC. The chain recombines TRBV9 with TRBJ1-2; 9 nucleotides align to TRBD1. From germline, CDR1 is SGDLS and CDR2 YYNGEE. V lost 4 bases and J lost 8; bases outside the gene matches: 6. The CDR3 is made up of 13 amino acids.

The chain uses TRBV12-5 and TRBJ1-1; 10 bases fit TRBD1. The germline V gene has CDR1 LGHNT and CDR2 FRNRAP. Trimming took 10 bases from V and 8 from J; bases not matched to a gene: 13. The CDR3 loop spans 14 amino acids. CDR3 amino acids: CATREETGGTEAFF. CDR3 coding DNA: TGTGCTACCAGGGAAGAGACAGGGGGCACGGAAGCTTTCTTT.

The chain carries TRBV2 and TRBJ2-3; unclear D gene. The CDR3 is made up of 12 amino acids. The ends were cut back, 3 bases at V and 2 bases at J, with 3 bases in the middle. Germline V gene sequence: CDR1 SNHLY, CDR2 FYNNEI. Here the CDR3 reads CASSDITDTQYF. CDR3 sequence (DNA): TGTGCCAGCAGTGACATCACAGATACGCAGTATTTT.